This T cell receptor beta chain originates from a study of blood T cells in healthy people across ages (dated by TCRdb to between 2014 and 2017). Background for the entire study: In model experiments, template switching captured roughly one uniquely barcoded TCR beta cDNA molecule for every two T cells. Using deep sequencing normalized with unique cDNA molecular identifiers, the study measured how TCR beta repertoire diversity changes with age. The donors were divided into four age groups: young (average around 16 years), middle-aged (almost 40), aged (approximately 64) and long-lived (approximately 74). To avoid experimental bias, donors of different ages were spread randomly across the sequencing lanes. Using the same blood draw, the study looked at two additional independent replicas of 1 million unique cDNA reads for two donors, one aged 18 to 30 and the other aged 80 or older.

Donors were 35 to 40 systemically healthy Caucasian individuals from Russia aged roughly 6 to 90 years. Around 9.7 milliliters of peripheral blood were collected from each donor into EDTA-treated Vacutainer tubes. Ficoll-Paque density-gradient centrifugation was used to isolate PBMCs, with at least 7 million per sample. Trizol reagent was used to extract total RNA from the PBMCs, yielding at least 5.5 micrograms per sample. Naive CD45RAhigh/CD27high T cell percentages were measured by flow cytometry on a PBMC aliquot from every donor. Results and caveats for the whole study, not just this receptor: Conclusive comparison of naive and antigen-experienced compartments was prevented by the profiling of bulk unsorted PBMCs. Observed TCR beta diversity per million T cells fell roughly linearly with age, and a significant reduction was already apparent by age about 38. Compared with the aged group, the long-lived group had more naive CD4+ T cells, fewer expanded clones and increased TCR diversity, suggesting age selection. Because donor CMV infection status was unknown, age-related changes in expanded clonotypes were potentially confounded. The percentage of naive T cells measured by flow cytometry correlated strongly with observed TCR beta diversity. Estimates of total diversity based on one million sequenced T cells were considered lower bounds and underestimates.

Comments on this clonotype: Its binding antigen is unknown. Within one base of it there is no much larger clone, and no base qualities were kept.

Preparation of the library involved 5' RACE. Sequencer: Illumina HiSeq 2500. The second PCR ran for about 6 to 11 cycles and used a J-beta primer mix along with a sample-barcoded 5' primer. Each TCR beta cDNA molecule received a unique molecular identifier from a template-switch 5' adaptor carrying 12 random nucleotides. At least 2.5 million CDR3-containing paired-end reads were obtained from each sample. First-strand cDNA was synthesized from all RNA with the Mint cDNA synthesis kit, primed by a TRBC-specific oligonucleotide. All cDNA was treated with uracil-DNA glycosylase and then went through a first 18-cycle PCR with the universal primers M1SS and BC2_uni_R. Per the original workflow: Normalization of each sample was performed by random selection of 1 million high-quality reads, each carrying a distinct molecular identifier. Reads with shared molecular identifiers were discarded instead of being binned into consensus sequences. MiTCR, with a Q25 quality threshold and the strictest error-elimination algorithm, was used for CDR3 identification, clonotype clustering and error correction. Lower-bound total TCR beta diversity was estimated with a nonparametric unseen species model using Euler transformation. Using fastp trimming at Q25 and MiXCR clonotype assembly, TCRdb reanalyzed the public sequencing data and kept in-frame beta chains. CDR3 protein duplicates are merged, each entry listing the most common genes and DNA. The V and J calls were determined by TCRdb, not by the authors. The sample records roughly 1,700,000 distinct CDR3 sequences, 28% of which are singletons. The ten most abundant clones make up 7.7% of the sample.

V loses 7 bases at its end and J loses 5 bases; junction bases beyond the gene matches: 17. The germline V gene specifies MDHEN as CDR1 and SYDVKM as CDR2. Reading from cysteine to phenylalanine, the CDR3 counts 16 amino acids. Just the 48-base CDR3 DNA is kept, in frame starting at base 1. Here the chain combines TRBV28 and TRBJ2-7; 7 bases in the junction line up with TRBD2. This sequence originates from a woman aged 30 to 39 in good health. Material for sequencing was blood. The CDR3 reads CASMFRGLRSGNEQYF. The DNA reads as follows: TGTGCCAGCATGTTCCGGGGGTTAAGAAGCGGGAACGAGCAGTACTTC.